The 19 T cell receptor beta chains below come from one sample, sequenced in a study of cytomegalovirus exposure and HLA in healthy donors. The primer mix had 60 Vbeta and 13 Jbeta primers. Profiling relied on immunoSEQ multiplex PCR, and the TCRdb table lists in-frame clones only, not all of them. The table records some 110,000 clones, approximately 16% of them present only once. The sequenced material came from PBMCs. The receptors here all came from a female donor in good health and CMV-seronegative.

This clone has a handful of counts. This chain links TRBV2 with TRBJ1-6; D call uncertain. Germline-derived CDR1 and CDR2 are SNHLY and FYNNEI. The CDR3 totals 15 residues. The V and J ends lost 9 bases and 9 bases respectively, with 21 bases between them. The CDR3 nucleotides are TGTGCCAGTATACAGTATGGACTGCGGATTTCACCCCTCCACTTT. It translates to CASIQYGLRISPLHF.

This chain links TRBV10-2 with TRBJ2-5; D ambiguous. The CDR3 loop spans 13 amino acids. Per germline, CDR1 WSHSY and CDR2 SAAADI. V lost 8 bases, J lost 5 bases, and 15 bases lay in between. In DNA, the CDR3 is TGCGCCAGCGGAGCTAGTAGGTGGGAGACCCAGTACTTC. Residues: CASGASRWETQYF.

This sequence joins TRBV5-6 and TRBJ1-2; no reliable D call. From germline, CDR1 is SGHDT and CDR2 YYEEEE. Trimming left V 0 bases short and J 8 bases short, with 11 bases between. CDR3 length equals 13 residues. The CDR3 region has the DNA TGTGCCAGCAGCTTGGGGTCTTTCAGGGGCTACACCTTC. Translated, it gives CASSLGSFRGYTF.

This clone was seen more than once but under ten times. CDR3 in amino acids: CASSQDKAGNQPQHF. The CDR3 DNA sequence: TGCGCCAGCAGCCAAGATAAGGCGGGTAATCAGCCCCAGCATTTT. The chain combines TRBV4-3 with TRBJ1-5, with D unclear. This CDR3 spans 15 amino acids. The germline V gene encodes CDR1 LGHNA and CDR2 YSLEER. V lost 0 bases and J 4 bases, leaving 10 bases between the germline ends.

This clone was recorded a few times. The rearrangement uses TRBV29-1 and TRBJ1-2; TRBD1 matches 12 bases. The ends lost 2 bases at V and 5 bases at J; junction bases unmatched: 12. The CDR3 spans 17 residues. From germline, CDR1 is SQVTM and CDR2 ANQGSEA. DNA for the CDR3: TGCAGCGTTGAAACCGGGACAGGGGGCTGGAGCGGGTATGGCTACACCTTC. Amino acids: CSVETGTGGWSGYGYTF.

The J gene is TRBJ1-5, the V gene TRBV11-2; 7 positions match TRBD1. CDR3 size: 14 residues. Trimming cost V 1 base and J 6 bases; bases outside gene matches: 3. Germline lookup yields CDR1 SGHAT and CDR2 FQNNGV. CDR3 DNA: TGTGCCAGCAGCTTAGGGAGGACAGGTCAGCCCCAGCATTTT. It specifies CASSLGRTGQPQHF. The entire variable domain, with the rest obtained from reference TRBV11-2 and TRBJ1-5, is as follows: EAGVAQSPRYKIIEKRQSVAFWCNPISGHATLYWYQQILGQGPKLLIQFQNNGVVDDSQLPKDRFSAERLKGVDSTLKIQPAKLEDSAVYLCASSLGRTGQPQHFGDGTRLSIL.

V gene TRBV5-1 combines with J gene TRBJ1-1; maybe TRBD1 (6 bases). From germline, CDR1 is SGHRS and CDR2 YFSETQ. The germline V and J ends were trimmed by 4 bases and 1 base, with 11 bases remaining between them. The CDR3 has 14 amino acids. The CDR3 is CASSPQGGNTEAFF. CDR3 DNA sequence: TGCGCCAGCAGCCCACAAGGGGGGAACACTGAAGCTTTCTTT.

The rearrangement links TRBV7-2 to TRBJ1-1; D perhaps matches TRBD1 (6 bases). V was shortened by 5 bases and J by 0 bases, with 10 bases between the two germline ends. CDR3 length: 14 amino acids. CDR1 and CDR2 from the germline V gene are SGHTA and FQGNSA. Here the CDR3 reads CASSGGAVNTEAFF. DNA of the CDR3: TGTGCCAGCAGCGGGGGGGCGGTGAACACTGAAGCTTTCTTT.

This clone was detected only a few times. This chain joins TRBV29-1 and TRBJ2-7, with D perhaps matching TRBD2 (5 bases). Per the germline V gene, CDR1 is SQVTM and CDR2 is ANQGSEA. The CDR3 runs 12 residues. Trimming stripped 3 bases from V and 1 base from J, with 7 bases between. This chain's CDR3 is CSVDEGSYEQYF. CDR3 sequence (DNA): TGCAGCGTTGACGAGGGTTCCTACGAGCAGTACTTC.

V gene TRBV15 combines with J gene TRBJ1-1; D is unresolved. The CDR3 contains 15 residues. Germline CDR1 LNHNV, CDR2 YYDKDF (reference sequence). The V end was cut by 1 base, the J end by 0 bases, with 9 bases between. CDR3 coding DNA: TGTGCCACCAGCAGAGGGGGAGACATGAACACTGAAGCTTTCTTT. It codes for CATSRGGDMNTEAFF.

The rearrangement links TRBV5-6 to TRBJ2-5, with 10 bases aligning to TRBD2. The end of the DNA fits TRBJ2-7 better, so the J call may be wrong. The CDR3 length is 14 residues. Germline CDR1 reads SGHDT; CDR2 reads YYEEEE. The CDR3 DNA reads as TGTGCCAGCGAACTAGCGGGGATTTTCTACGAGCAGTACTTC. Protein: CASELAGIFYEQYF.

The chain links TRBV7-9 to TRBJ1-2; TRBD1 matches at 10 bases. This CDR3 comprises 16 residues. Unmatched junction bases numbered 4, after V lost 1 base and J lost 2 bases. Germline V gene sequence: CDR1 SEHNR, CDR2 FQNEAQ (reference sequence). This CDR3 is CASSLGGTGENYGYTF. In DNA form, the CDR3 reads TGTGCCAGCAGCTTAGGGGGGACAGGGGAGAACTATGGCTACACCTTC.

This clone came up a few times. The rearrangement links TRBV19 to TRBJ2-7, with 7 bases identical to TRBD1. Germline values: CDR1 LNHDA, CDR2 SQIVND (reference sequence). The CDR3 consists of 13 residues. V lost 5 bases and J lost 3; bases outside the gene matches: 4. This chain's CDR3 is CASSGTAIYEQYF. In DNA, the CDR3 is TGTGCCAGTAGTGGGACAGCCATCTACGAGCAGTACTTC. Looking up the rest from reference TRBV19 and TRBJ2-7 gives the full variable domain: DGGITQSPKYLFRKEGQNVTLSCEQNLNHDAMYWYRQDPGQGLRLIYYSQIVNDFQKGDIAEGYSVSREKKESFPLTVTSAQKNPTAFYLCASSGTAIYEQYFGPGTRLTVT.

The chain links TRBV7-2 to TRBJ2-2; maybe TRBD2 (5 bases). Germline-derived CDR1 and CDR2 are SGHTA and FQGNSA. V lost 5 bases and J lost 2, with 15 bases in between. CDR3 length: 16 residues. For the CDR3, the DNA is TGTGCCAGCAGCCAACAGTCCGGGATCAACACCGGGGAGCTGTTTTTT. Its translation: CASSQQSGINTGELFF.

This clone has a handful of counts. V usage is TRBV5-1 and J usage is TRBJ1-4; no firm D call. The CDR3 spans 15 residues. V gave up 0 bases and J gave up 4 bases, with 10 bases separating them. Germline CDR1 SGHRS, CDR2 YFSETQ. The CDR3 here is CASSLVVGSNEKLFF. DNA for the CDR3: TGCGCCAGCAGCTTGGTGGTCGGGAGTAATGAAAAACTGTTTTTT. The full variable domain, its missing parts supplied by reference TRBV5-1 and TRBJ1-4, is KAGVTQTPRYLIKTRGQQVTLSCSPISGHRSVSWYQQTPGQGLQFLFEYFSETQRNKGNFPGRFSGRQFSNSRSEMNVSTLELGDSALYLCASSLVVGSNEKLFFGSGTQLSVL.

In this sample, this clone turned up a few times. V and J are TRBV11-2 and TRBJ2-7, with 10 bases fitting TRBD1. The V segment lost 2 bases and the J segment 3 bases; nucleotides outside the gene matches: 10. Germline V gives CDR1 SGHAT, CDR2 FQNNGV. The CDR3 runs 17 residues. CDR3 nucleotides: TGTGCCAGCAGCTTACGATCGGATGGGACAGGGGACTACGAGCAGTACTTC. The encoded protein is CASSLRSDGTGDYEQYF.

The chain joins TRBV6-5 to TRBJ2-5, with 8 bases lining up with TRBD1. The assigned J gene may be wrong: the sequence end matches TRBJ2-7 better. CDR1 and CDR2 from the germline V gene are MNHEY and SVGAGI. This CDR3 is 16 amino acids long. The CDR3 DNA reads TGTGCCAGCAGTTACTCGAGAAAGACAGGGGTCTACGAGCAGTACTTC. As protein: CASSYSRKTGVYEQYF.

This rearrangement joins TRBV5-6 to TRBJ1-2, with D tentatively TRBD1 (6 bases). CDR3 length: 13 residues. Germline-derived CDR1 and CDR2 are SGHDT and YYEEEE. Deletions cut 4 bases from V and 5 bases from J, with 12 bases between. The CDR3 region is CASSPGHAYGYTF. CDR3 coding DNA: TGTGCCAGCAGCCCGGGACACGCTTATGGCTACACCTTC. The variable domain in full, with the rest retrieved from reference TRBV5-6 and TRBJ1-2, is DAGVTQSPTHLIKTRGQQVTLRCSPKSGHDTVSWYQQALGQGPQFIFQYYEEEERQRGNFPDRFSGHQFPNYSSELNVNALLLGDSALYLCASSPGHAYGYTFGSGTRLTVV.

The V call is TRBV20-1, the J call TRBJ2-3; no firm D call. The V end was cut by 6 bases, the J end by 4 bases, with 8 bases between. Germline loops: CDR1 DFQATT, CDR2 SNEGSKA (reference sequence). CDR3 length equals 11 residues. The CDR3 DNA reads as TGCAGTGCAACCCGGGCAGATACGCAGTATTTT. Translating gives CSATRADTQYF.